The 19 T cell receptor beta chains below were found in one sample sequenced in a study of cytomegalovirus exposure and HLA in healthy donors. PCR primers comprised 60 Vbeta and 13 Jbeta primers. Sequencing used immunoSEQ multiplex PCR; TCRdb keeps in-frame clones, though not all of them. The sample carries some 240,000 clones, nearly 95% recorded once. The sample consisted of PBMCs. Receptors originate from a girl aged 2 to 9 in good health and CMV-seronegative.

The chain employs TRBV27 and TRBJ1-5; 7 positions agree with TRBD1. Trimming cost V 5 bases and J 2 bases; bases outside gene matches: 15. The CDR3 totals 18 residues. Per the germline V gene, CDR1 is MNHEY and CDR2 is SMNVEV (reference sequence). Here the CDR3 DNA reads TGTGCCAGCAGTCCCTTCCGTAATGACAGGGATCGCAATCAGCCCCAGCATTTT. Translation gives CASSPFRNDRDRNQPQHF.

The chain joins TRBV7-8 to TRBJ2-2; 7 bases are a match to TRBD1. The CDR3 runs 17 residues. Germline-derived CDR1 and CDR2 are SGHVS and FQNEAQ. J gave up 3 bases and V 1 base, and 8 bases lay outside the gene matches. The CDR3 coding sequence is TGTGCCAGCAGCTTAGTCGGGACAGCTCATTACACCGGGGAGCTGTTTTTT. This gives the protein CASSLVGTAHYTGELFF.

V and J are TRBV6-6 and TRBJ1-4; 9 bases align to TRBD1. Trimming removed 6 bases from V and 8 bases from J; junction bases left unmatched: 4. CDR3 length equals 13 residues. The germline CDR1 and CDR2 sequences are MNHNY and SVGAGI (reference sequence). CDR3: CASRTTGGEKLFF. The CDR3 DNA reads TGTGCCAGCAGAACGACAGGGGGAGAAAAACTGTTTTTT.

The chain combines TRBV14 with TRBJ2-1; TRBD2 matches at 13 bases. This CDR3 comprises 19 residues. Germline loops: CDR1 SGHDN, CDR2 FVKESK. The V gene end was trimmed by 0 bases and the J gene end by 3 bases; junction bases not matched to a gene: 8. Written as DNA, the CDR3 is TGTGCCAGCAGCCAAGATCCCGGGACTAGCGGGAATTACTACAATGAGCAGTTCTTC. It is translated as CASSQDPGTSGNYYNEQFF. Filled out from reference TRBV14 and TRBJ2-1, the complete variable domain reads EAGVTQFPSHSVIEKGQTVTLRCDPISGHDNLYWYRRVMGKEIKFLLHFVKESKQDESGMPNNRFLAERTGGTYSTLKVQPAELEDSGVYFCASSQDPGTSGNYYNEQFFGPGTRLTVL.

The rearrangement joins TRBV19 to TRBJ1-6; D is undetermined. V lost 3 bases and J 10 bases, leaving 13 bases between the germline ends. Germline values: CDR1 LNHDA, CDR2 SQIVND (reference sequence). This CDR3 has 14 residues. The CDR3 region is CASSMFAGYSPLHF. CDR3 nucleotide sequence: TGTGCCAGTAGTATGTTCGCGGGATACTCACCCCTCCACTTT.

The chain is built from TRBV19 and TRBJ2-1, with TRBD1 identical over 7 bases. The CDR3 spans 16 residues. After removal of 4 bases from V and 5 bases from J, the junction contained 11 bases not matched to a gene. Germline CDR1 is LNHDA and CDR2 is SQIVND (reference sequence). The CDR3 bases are TGTGCCAGTAGTACGTTACCGGGACAGCCAAACAATGAGCAGTTCTTC. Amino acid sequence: CASSTLPGQPNNEQFF.

The CDR3 region is CASWGQGARGYTF. CDR3 coding DNA: TGTGCCAGCTGGGGACAGGGGGCGCGGGGCTACACCTTC. This chain links TRBV5-4 with TRBJ1-2, with 12 bases that match TRBD1. Germline-derived CDR1 and CDR2 are SGHNT and YYREEE (reference sequence). Trimming removed 7 bases from V and 8 bases from J; junction bases left unmatched: 6. There are 13 residues in the CDR3.

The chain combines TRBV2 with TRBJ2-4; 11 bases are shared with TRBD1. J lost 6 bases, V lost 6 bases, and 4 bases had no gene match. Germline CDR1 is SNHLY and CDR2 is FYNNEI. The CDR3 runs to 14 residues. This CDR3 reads CASRWDRGVNIQYF. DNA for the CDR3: TGTGCCAGCAGATGGGACAGGGGGGTAAACATTCAGTACTTC.

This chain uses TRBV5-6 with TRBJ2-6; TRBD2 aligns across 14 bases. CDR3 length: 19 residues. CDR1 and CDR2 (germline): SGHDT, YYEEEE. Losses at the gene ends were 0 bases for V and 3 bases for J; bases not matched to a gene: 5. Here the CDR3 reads CASSLEGLAGDGGANVLTF. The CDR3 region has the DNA TGTGCCAGCAGCTTGGAGGGACTAGCGGGAGATGGTGGGGCCAACGTCCTGACTTTC.

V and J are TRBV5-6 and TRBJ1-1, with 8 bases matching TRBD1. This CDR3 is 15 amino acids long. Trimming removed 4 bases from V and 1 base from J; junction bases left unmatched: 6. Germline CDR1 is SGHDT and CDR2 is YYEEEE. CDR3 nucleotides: TGTGCCAGCAGCCCGACAGGGGTTTGGAACACTGAAGCTTTCTTT. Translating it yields CASSPTGVWNTEAFF.

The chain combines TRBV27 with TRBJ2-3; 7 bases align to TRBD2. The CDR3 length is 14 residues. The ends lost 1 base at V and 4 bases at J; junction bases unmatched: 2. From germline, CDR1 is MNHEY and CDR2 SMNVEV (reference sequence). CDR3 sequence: CASSLLGRADTQYF. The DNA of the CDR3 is TGTGCCAGCAGTTTATTGGGGAGGGCAGATACGCAGTATTTT.

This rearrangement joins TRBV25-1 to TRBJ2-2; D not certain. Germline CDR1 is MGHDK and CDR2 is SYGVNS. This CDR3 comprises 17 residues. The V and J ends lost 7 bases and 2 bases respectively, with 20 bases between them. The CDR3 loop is CASTSSWVGENTGELFF. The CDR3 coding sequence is TGTGCCAGCACCTCCTCCTGGGTGGGCGAAAACACCGGGGAGCTGTTTTTT.

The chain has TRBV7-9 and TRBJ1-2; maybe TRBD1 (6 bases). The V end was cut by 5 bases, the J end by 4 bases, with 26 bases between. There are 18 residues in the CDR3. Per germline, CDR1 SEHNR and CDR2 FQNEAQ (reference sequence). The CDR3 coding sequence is TGTGCCAGCAGCGACTCCTATGGGGACACCTCCCCAATCTATGGCTACACCTTC. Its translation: CASSDSYGDTSPIYGYTF.

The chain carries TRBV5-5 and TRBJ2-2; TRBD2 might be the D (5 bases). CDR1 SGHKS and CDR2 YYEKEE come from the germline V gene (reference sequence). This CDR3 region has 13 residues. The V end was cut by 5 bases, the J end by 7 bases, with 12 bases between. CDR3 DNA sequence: TGTGCCAGCAGACTTTTCGGGAACGGGGAGCTGTTTTTT. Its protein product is CASRLFGNGELFF.

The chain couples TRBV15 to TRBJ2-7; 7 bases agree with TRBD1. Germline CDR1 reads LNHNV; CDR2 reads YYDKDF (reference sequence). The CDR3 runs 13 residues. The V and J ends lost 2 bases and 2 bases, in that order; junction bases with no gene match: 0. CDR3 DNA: TGTGCCACCAGCAGACAGGGGGCCTACGAGCAGTACTTC. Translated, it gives CATSRQGAYEQYF.

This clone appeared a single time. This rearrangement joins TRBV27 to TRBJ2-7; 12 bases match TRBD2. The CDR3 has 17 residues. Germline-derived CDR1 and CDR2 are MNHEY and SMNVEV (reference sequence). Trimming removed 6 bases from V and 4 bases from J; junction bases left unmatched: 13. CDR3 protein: CASRGLAGPATIYEQYF. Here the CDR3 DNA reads TGTGCCAGCAGGGGACTAGCGGGCCCAGCGACCATATACGAGCAGTACTTC.

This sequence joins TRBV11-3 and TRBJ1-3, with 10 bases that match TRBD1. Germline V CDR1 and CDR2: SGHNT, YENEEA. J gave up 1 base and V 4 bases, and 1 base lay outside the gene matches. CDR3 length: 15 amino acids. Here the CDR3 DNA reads TGTGCCAGCAGCTCGGGACAGGGGTCTGGAAACACCATATATTTT. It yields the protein CASSSGQGSGNTIYF.

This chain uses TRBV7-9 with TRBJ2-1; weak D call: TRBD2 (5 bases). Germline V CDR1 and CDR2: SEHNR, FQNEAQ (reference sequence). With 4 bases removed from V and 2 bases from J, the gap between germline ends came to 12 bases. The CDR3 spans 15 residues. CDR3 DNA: TGTGCCAGCAGCTATAGCGAACAGACCTACAATGAGCAGTTCTTC. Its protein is CASSYSEQTYNEQFF.

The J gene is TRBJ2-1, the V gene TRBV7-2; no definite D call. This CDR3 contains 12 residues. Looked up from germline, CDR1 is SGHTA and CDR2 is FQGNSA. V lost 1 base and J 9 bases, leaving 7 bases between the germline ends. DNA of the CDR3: TGTGCCAGCAGCTTAGGTCACGGTGAGCAGTTCTTC. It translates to CASSLGHGEQFF.